The 14 T cell receptor beta chains reported below all come from one sample, sequenced in a study of blood T cell repertoires in COVID-19. Assay: immunoSEQ multiplex PCR; the TCRdb copy retains only in-frame clones and omits some. This table has some 66,000 clones, roughly nine tenths appearing once. The sequencing input was peripheral blood. The receptors stem from a human donor in a cohort sampled during active COVID-19.

The chain links TRBV7-3 to TRBJ2-7, with 8 bases matching TRBD1. Germline V gene lookup returns CDR1 SGHTA and CDR2 FQGTGA. J lost 4 bases, V lost 2 bases, and 10 bases had no gene match. This CDR3 has 16 amino acids. CDR3 sequence: CASSLAFRQGAYEQYF. The CDR3 DNA reads TGTGCCAGCAGCTTAGCATTTCGCCAGGGGGCTTACGAGCAGTACTTC.

The chain is built from TRBV18 and TRBJ2-1; D is perhaps TRBD1 (6 bases). CDR1 and CDR2 from the germline V gene are KGHSH and LQKENI. CDR3 length: 14 residues. V gave up 1 base and J gave up 6 bases, with 10 bases separating them. The CDR3 DNA reads as TGTGCCAGCTCACCACAGGTAGGGGGCAATGAGCAGTTCTTC. This sequence encodes CASSPQVGGNEQFF.

J is TRBJ1-2 and V is TRBV30, with D maybe TRBD1 (5 bases). The CDR3 covers 13 residues. Germline loops: CDR1 GTSNPN, CDR2 SVGIG (reference sequence). Trimming stripped 1 base from V and 3 bases from J, with 9 bases between. The CDR3, as DNA: TGTGCCTGGAGTGCGGGGGGAGACTATGGCTACACCTTC. It translates to CAWSAGGDYGYTF.

The CDR3 nucleotides read TGCAGTGCTAGTCGGACTAGCGGGAGAAATGAGCAGTTCTTC. This translates into CSASRTSGRNEQFF. This chain joins TRBV20-1 and TRBJ2-1; 13 positions match TRBD2. The CDR3 contains 14 residues. Germline-derived CDR1 and CDR2 are DFQATT and SNEGSKA (reference sequence). J gave up 7 bases and V 3 bases, and 3 bases lay outside the gene matches.

The rearrangement links TRBV7-2 to TRBJ1-6; D is unresolved. The V gene lost 5 bases and the J gene lost 11 bases, with 16 bases spanning the gap. There are 14 residues in the CDR3. Germline V CDR1 and CDR2: SGHTA, FQGNSA. This chain's CDR3 is CASSRLPNSAPLHF. The CDR3 DNA sequence: TGTGCCAGCAGCCGGTTGCCGAATTCGGCACCCCTCCACTTT.

The chain uses TRBV7-9 and TRBJ1-4; TRBD1 is a possible D gene (6 bases). The CDR3 has 15 residues. Germline lookup yields CDR1 SEHNR and CDR2 FQNEAQ (reference sequence). V was pared by 5 bases and J by 4 bases, with 14 bases between. The CDR3 DNA reads TGTGCCAGCAGCCAACAACAGGGTAGTAATGAAAAACTGTTTTTT. This encodes CASSQQQGSNEKLFF.

The rearrangement joins TRBV12-5 to TRBJ1-4, with TRBD1 matching over 10 bases. The germline V gene encodes CDR1 LGHNT and CDR2 FRNRAP. This CDR3 comprises 17 residues. The V segment lost 6 bases and the J segment 6 bases; nucleotides outside the gene matches: 13. For the CDR3, the DNA is TGTGCTAGTGGCCTCGGACAGGGGGGAACACTGGATGAAAAACTGTTTTTT. Translated, it gives CASGLGQGGTLDEKLFF.

V gene TRBV18 combines with J gene TRBJ1-5, with D perhaps matching TRBD1 (5 bases). The length of the CDR3 is 18 residues. The V and J ends lost 2 bases and 6 bases respectively, with 23 bases between them. CDR1 is KGHSH, CDR2 LQKENI, per germline. CDR3 loop: CASSPFGGGTAQGQPQHF. CDR3 DNA: TGTGCCAGCTCACCATTCGGCGGTGGTACAGCCCAGGGTCAGCCCCAGCATTTT.

The CDR3 DNA reads TGTGCCAGCAGCTCCCCGGACAGCCAGAACACTGAAGCTTTCTTT. Residues: CASSSPDSQNTEAFF. The rearrangement links TRBV5-6 to TRBJ1-1; the D gene is possibly TRBD1 (6 bases). V lost 3 bases and J 1 base, leaving 13 bases between the germline ends. This CDR3 comprises 15 residues. Germline V CDR1 and CDR2: SGHDT, YYEEEE. Together with reference TRBV5-6 and TRBJ1-1, the CDR3 gives the full variable domain: DAGVTQSPTHLIKTRGQQVTLRCSPKSGHDTVSWYQQALGQGPQFIFQYYEEEERQRGNFPDRFSGHQFPNYSSELNVNALLLGDSALYLCASSSPDSQNTEAFFGQGTRLTVV.

The chain uses TRBV6-1 and TRBJ2-5; TRBD2 might be the D (6 bases). V shed 0 bases and J shed 4 bases, with 12 bases lying between them. CDR1 is MNHNS and CDR2 is SASEGT in the germline V gene. The CDR3 spans 15 residues. The CDR3 loop is CASSEAGAGGETQYF. The CDR3 DNA reads TGTGCCAGCAGTGAAGCAGGAGCGGGCGGAGAGACCCAGTACTTC.

Turning to this clone: The same CDR3 is also encoded by other DNA sequences in this sample. V gene TRBV21-1 combines with J gene TRBJ2-7; the table's D call of TRBD1 was not tested on the DNA. TRBV21-1 is an annotated pseudogene. The CDR3 length is 15 residues. CDR3 sequence (DNA): TGTGCCAGCAGCAAGCCGGGGCAGGGGGCCTACGAGCAGTACTTC. It is translated as CASSKPGQGAYEQYF.

The chain joins TRBV5-1 to TRBJ1-2; 9 nucleotides agree with TRBD1. Per the germline V gene, CDR1 is SGHRS and CDR2 is YFSETQ. This CDR3 region has 13 residues. Trimming removed 4 bases from V and 6 bases from J; junction bases left unmatched: 4. DNA for the CDR3: TGCGCCAGCAGCCCGGGACAGGGCGATGGCTACACCTTC. Translating gives CASSPGQGDGYTF.

This clone was seen just once. The V call is TRBV5-4, the J call TRBJ2-5; perhaps TRBD2 as D (5 bases). CDR3 size: 15 residues. CDR1 is SGHNT and CDR2 is YYREEE in the germline V gene (reference sequence). Trimming took off 0 bases at V and 2 bases at J, with 11 bases between the two ends. For the CDR3, the DNA is TGTGCCAGCAGCTTGGTACAGCCGGGGCAAGAGACCCAGTACTTC. Translated: CASSLVQPGQETQYF.

This chain uses TRBV19 with TRBJ2-1, with D possibly TRBD2 on 6 matching bases. The CDR3 consists of 15 residues. The germline gives CDR1 LNHDA, CDR2 SQIVND (reference sequence). Trimming took 5 bases from V and 10 from J, leaving 21 bases between them. The CDR3 DNA follows: TGTGCCAGTAGTCATCTGCGGGGAGCCTTTGGCGAGCAGTTCTTC. Protein product: CASSHLRGAFGEQFF. Supplemented by reference TRBV19 and TRBJ2-1, the full variable domain reads DGGITQSPKYLFRKEGQNVTLSCEQNLNHDAMYWYRQDPGQGLRLIYYSQIVNDFQKGDIAEGYSVSREKKESFPLTVTSAQKNPTAFYLCASSHLRGAFGEQFFGPGTRLTVL.